These 8 T cell receptor beta chains share one sample of origin, sequenced in a study of T-cell memory formation after mild COVID-19. TCRdb redid the calling of the 5' RACE reads with MiXCR, one entry per CDR3 protein. This sample has about 350,000 distinct CDR3 sequences, with approximately 15% found just once. Sequenced material: PBMCs or a T cell subset sorted from them (not recorded which). The receptors were sampled from a man between 18 and 35 years old who had mild COVID-19 (a few samples of this study predate the infection). Cell type and time point are not known.

A single count supports this clonotype. V gene TRBV24-1 combines with J gene TRBJ1-1; 8 bases fit TRBD1. J was trimmed by 1 base and V by 5 bases; bases with no gene match: 5. Germline loops: CDR1 KGHDR, CDR2 SFDVKD. The CDR3 extends over 15 amino acids. Here the CDR3 DNA reads TGTGCCACCAGTGCGTCCGGGACAGGGAACACTGAAGCTTTCTTT. Translated, it gives CATSASGTGNTEAFF.

Ten or more counts support this clonotype. The chain couples TRBV5-1 to TRBJ2-5, with TRBD1 matching 7 bases. V lost 4 bases to trimming and J lost 3 bases; unmatched junction nucleotides: 6. Germline CDR1 is SGHRS and CDR2 is YFSETQ. The CDR3 spans 14 residues. The CDR3 sequence is CASSDRDSKETQYF. CDR3 bases: TGCGCCAGCAGCGACCGGGACAGCAAAGAGACCCAGTACTTC.

This clonotype was seen a few times. The V call is TRBV11-1, the J call TRBJ2-5; 10 nucleotides align to TRBD1. This CDR3 comprises 15 residues. Trimming at V came to 5 bases and at J to 5 bases, leaving 8 bases not matched to a gene. Germline CDR1 SGHAT, CDR2 FQDESV (reference sequence). The CDR3 bases are TGTGCCAGCAGCCGCGGCGGGACAGGGGTGGAGACCCAGTACTTC. This codes for CASSRGGTGVETQYF. The complete variable domain, with remaining parts taken from reference TRBV11-1 and TRBJ2-5, reads EAEVAQSPRYKITEKSQAVAFWCDPISGHATLYWYRQILGQGPELLVQFQDESVVDDSQLPKDRFSAERLKGVDSTLKIQPAELGDSAMYLCASSRGGTGVETQYFGPGTRLLVL.

The chain is built from TRBV12-3 or TRBV12-4 and TRBJ2-7; D gene unclear. The CDR3 covers 12 residues. Trimming cost V 5 bases and J 10 bases, with 15 bases left between them. The CDR3 here is CASSALDGQQYV. The CDR3 bases are TGTGCCAGCAGTGCCCTGGACGGTCAACAGTACGTC.

J is TRBJ1-6 and V is TRBV10-1, with D perhaps matching TRBD1 (5 bases). CDR1 WNHNN and CDR2 SYGVQD come from the germline V gene (reference sequence). The V and J ends lost 2 bases and 4 bases respectively, with 6 bases between them. The CDR3 runs 14 residues. For the CDR3, the DNA is TGCGCCAGCAGTGAGCAGGGATATAATTCACCCCTCCACTTT. Translated, it gives CASSEQGYNSPLHF.

The chain's CDR3 is CASSSQRGDTIYF. DNA for the CDR3: TGTGCCAGCAGCTCCCAGAGGGGCGACACCATATATTTT. This chain connects TRBV7-2 to TRBJ1-3; TRBD1 might be the D (5 bases). In germline, CDR1 is SGHTA, CDR2 FQGNSA. Deletions cut 4 bases from V and 8 bases from J, with 12 bases between. The CDR3 contains 13 residues.

The rearrangement links TRBV4-2 to TRBJ2-3; D is perhaps TRBD1 or TRBD2 (5 bases each). Trimming shortened V by 4 bases and J by 8 bases, and 13 bases separated the two germline ends. Germline CDR1 is LGHNA and CDR2 is YNFKEQ. This CDR3 has 13 residues. The CDR3 DNA reads TGTGCCAGCAGCCGAGGGGACCTGATTACGCAGTATTTT. Its translation is CASSRGDLITQYF.

This clonotype was detected only a few times. The chain recombines TRBV9 with TRBJ2-1; TRBD2 aligns across 10 bases. CDR1 and CDR2 (germline): SGDLS, YYNGEE. Unmatched junction bases numbered 7, after V lost 0 bases and J lost 7 bases. The CDR3 totals 16 residues. CDR3 amino acids: CASSVDPSGGANEQFF. CDR3 bases: TGTGCCAGCAGCGTAGACCCTAGCGGGGGAGCGAATGAGCAGTTCTTC.